One sample yielded the 22 T cell receptor beta chains listed below, sequenced in a study of PD-L1 blockade in urothelial cancer. Time point noted: peripheral blood 6 weeks after treatment start. Sequencing was performed with immunoSEQ multiplex PCR; in TCRdb, only in-frame clones are kept and a portion is missing. The profile shows about 45,000 clones, about 83% of them singletons. The starting material was PBMCs, obtained around atezolizumab (anti-PD-L1) treatment. The source is a man in his 60s with urothelial cancer.

The chain employs TRBV7-6 and TRBJ1-5; 10 bases agree with TRBD1. Trimming at V came to 5 bases and at J to 5 bases, leaving 3 bases not matched to a gene. The CDR3 covers 14 residues. The germline V gene encodes CDR1 SGHVS and CDR2 FNYEAQ. The CDR3 loop is CASSPGTGDQPQHF. CDR3 in DNA: TGTGCCAGCAGCCCCGGGACAGGGGATCAGCCCCAGCATTTT.

The chain couples TRBV6-5 to TRBJ1-1; maybe TRBD1 (5 bases). The CDR3 covers 15 residues. Deletions cut 0 bases from V and 4 bases from J, with 12 bases between. Germline CDR1 reads MNHEY; CDR2 reads SVGAGI. CDR3 bases: TGTGCCAGCAGTTACTCCTCGGGGGGGTCCACTGAAGCTTTCTTT. The encoded protein is CASSYSSGGSTEAFF.

This chain joins TRBV27 and TRBJ1-6; 8 bases align to TRBD1. The CDR3 covers 17 residues. Looked up from germline, CDR1 is MNHEY and CDR2 is SMNVEV (reference sequence). J was trimmed by 5 bases and V by 1 base; bases with no gene match: 7. CDR3 nucleotides: TGTGCCAGCAGTTTATTAGCGCAGGGGGCGAATAATTCACCCCTCCACTTT. This sequence encodes CASSLLAQGANNSPLHF.

This clone was seen just once. The rearrangement links TRBV18 to TRBJ1-1, with D uncertain. V gave up 2 bases and J gave up 0 bases, with 10 bases separating them. Per the germline V gene, CDR1 is KGHSH and CDR2 is LQKENI. This CDR3 has 15 amino acids. The CDR3 loop is CASSPLEDMNTEAFF. DNA of the CDR3: TGTGCCAGCTCACCATTGGAGGATATGAACACTGAAGCTTTCTTT.

The chain employs TRBV6-5 and TRBJ2-3; 7 bases match TRBD2. Germline V lookup: CDR1 MNHEY, CDR2 SVGAGI. V lost 7 bases, J lost 3 bases, and 7 bases stayed unmatched. The CDR3 has 14 amino acids. CDR3 residues: CASTPAGSTDTQYF. The DNA for the CDR3 is TGTGCCAGCACTCCAGCGGGGTCGACAGATACGCAGTATTTT.

The gene calls are TRBV19 and TRBJ2-2; 8 bases line up with TRBD2. The CDR3 spans 16 residues. V shed 8 bases, J shed 0 bases, and the junction held 8 bases outside the gene matches. CDR1 and CDR2 from the germline V gene are LNHDA and SQIVND (reference sequence). In DNA, the CDR3 is TGTGCCAGTGGTGGGCGGGGGGCTCCGAACACCGGGGAGCTGTTTTTT. Translation gives CASGGRGAPNTGELFF.

The chain is built from TRBV6-5 and TRBJ1-2; TRBD1 aligns across 8 bases. V lost 6 bases to trimming and J lost 5 bases; unmatched junction nucleotides: 8. The CDR3 covers 14 residues. CDR1 and CDR2 from the germline V gene are MNHEY and SVGAGI. The CDR3 loop reads CASSQDREQYGYTF. In DNA form, the CDR3 reads TGTGCCAGCAGCCAGGACAGGGAGCAGTATGGCTACACCTTC.

This chain joins TRBV28 and TRBJ2-3; 8 bases line up with TRBD1. V trimming: 5 bases; J trimming: 4 bases; junction bases outside the gene matches: 5. This CDR3 comprises 14 residues. Per the germline V gene, CDR1 is MDHEN and CDR2 is SYDVKM. CDR3 loop: CASSPGQGPDTQYF. The CDR3, as DNA: TGTGCCAGCAGTCCAGGACAGGGCCCAGATACGCAGTATTTT.

The gene calls are TRBV6-1 and TRBJ2-1; 7 bases align to TRBD1. V gave up 7 bases and J gave up 10 bases; unmatched junction bases: 13. Germline loops: CDR1 MNHNS, CDR2 SASEGT. This CDR3 region has 14 residues. CDR3 nucleotides: TGTGCCAGCAACCCAGATCGGGACAGCCTCGAGCAGTTCTTC. It translates to CASNPDRDSLEQFF.

The chain recombines TRBV19 with TRBJ1-3; D is uncertain. Trimming removed 6 bases from V and 2 bases from J, with 11 bases in between. The CDR3 length is 14 residues. CDR1 is LNHDA and CDR2 is SQIVND in the germline V gene (reference sequence). The CDR3 protein is CASRGGNPGNTIYF. CDR3 coding DNA: TGTGCCAGTAGGGGAGGGAATCCTGGAAACACCATATATTTT.

This sequence joins TRBV27 and TRBJ2-1; maybe TRBD2 (7 bases). Germline V gene sequence: CDR1 MNHEY, CDR2 SMNVEV (reference sequence). CDR3 size: 15 residues. V was clipped by 2 bases and J by 0 bases, with 8 bases between them. This CDR3 reads CASSLGGASYNEQFF. The DNA of the CDR3 is TGTGCCAGCAGTTTAGGGGGGGCCTCCTACAATGAGCAGTTCTTC.

V is TRBV28 and J is TRBJ2-5; 7 nucleotides agree with TRBD1. This CDR3 contains 13 residues. After removal of 8 bases from V and 4 bases from J, the junction contained 7 bases not matched to a gene. CDR1 is MDHEN, CDR2 SYDVKM, per germline. This CDR3 reads CASLDRAAETQYF. In nucleotides, the CDR3 is TGTGCCAGCCTTGACAGGGCGGCAGAGACCCAGTACTTC.

The sample holds one count of this clone. The V and J genes are TRBV5-1 and TRBJ2-5; tentatively, D is TRBD1 (6 bases). The CDR3 is made up of 15 amino acids. V was clipped by 4 bases and J by 5 bases, with 18 bases between them. Germline V lookup: CDR1 SGHRS, CDR2 YFSETQ. The CDR3 loop is CASSKEQTGWETQYF. CDR3 DNA sequence: TGCGCCAGCAGCAAAGAACAGACAGGCTGGGAGACCCAGTACTTC. Full variable domain (rest looked up from reference TRBV5-1 and TRBJ2-5): KAGVTQTPRYLIKTRGQQVTLSCSPISGHRSVSWYQQTPGQGLQFLFEYFSETQRNKGNFPGRFSGRQFSNSRSEMNVSTLELGDSALYLCASSKEQTGWETQYFGPGTRLLVL.

V usage is TRBV5-1 and J usage is TRBJ2-1, with TRBD2 matching 8 bases. J lost 6 bases, V lost 3 bases, and 2 bases had no gene match. The germline gives CDR1 SGHRS, CDR2 YFSETQ. The CDR3 runs 13 residues. This CDR3 is CASSSRGGNEQFF. The CDR3 DNA reads TGCGCCAGCAGCTCCCGGGGGGGCAATGAGCAGTTCTTC.

This clone was observed a handful of times. The chain recombines TRBV7-9 with TRBJ2-3, with D possibly matching TRBD1 (6 bases). The CDR3 totals 17 residues. V gave up 1 base and J gave up 1 base, with 15 bases separating them. Germline V gene sequence: CDR1 SEHNR, CDR2 FQNEAQ (reference sequence). The CDR3 sequence is CASSLENRVVGTDTQYF. The DNA for the CDR3 is TGTGCCAGCAGCTTAGAAAACAGGGTCGTCGGCACAGATACGCAGTATTTT.

The chain couples TRBV19 to TRBJ1-2; D is unclear. The germline V and J ends were trimmed by 9 bases and 6 bases, with 17 bases remaining between them. Per germline, CDR1 LNHDA and CDR2 SQIVND (reference sequence). This CDR3 has 13 residues. The CDR3 DNA follows: TGTGCCAGGAGCCGGGTAGGGAGTGATGGCTACACCTTC. As protein: CARSRVGSDGYTF.

The genes are TRBV5-4 and TRBJ1-5; TRBD1 is a possible D gene (5 bases). CDR3 size: 19 residues. V lost 9 bases, J lost 0 bases, and 28 bases lay in between. Germline-derived CDR1 and CDR2 are SGHNT and YYREEE (reference sequence). The CDR3 region is CATIVGLGFPHYSNQPQHF. CDR3 sequence (DNA): TGTGCCACGATCGTGGGGCTCGGGTTTCCCCACTATAGCAATCAGCCCCAGCATTTT.

The chain is built from TRBV28 and TRBJ2-7, with TRBD1 as a possible D gene (6 bases). CDR3 length equals 12 residues. Trimming shortened V by 8 bases and J by 2 bases, and 10 bases separated the two germline ends. Germline V lookup: CDR1 MDHEN, CDR2 SYDVKM. The CDR3 DNA follows: TGTGCCAGCTGCCGGACAGCCTACGAGCAGTACTTC. Its translation: CASCRTAYEQYF.

CDR3 residues: CASRSRGNTGELFF. CDR3 nucleotides: TGTGCCAGCAGATCCAGGGGGAACACCGGGGAGCTGTTTTTT. The chain has TRBV2 and TRBJ2-2; a weak D match, TRBD1 (6 bases). This CDR3 spans 14 amino acids. The V gene lost 6 bases and the J gene lost 1 base, with 9 bases spanning the gap. Germline V gene sequence: CDR1 SNHLY, CDR2 FYNNEI.

This rearrangement joins TRBV5-1 to TRBJ2-1; D possibly corresponds to TRBD1 (6 bases). From germline, CDR1 is SGHRS and CDR2 YFSETQ. Trimming took 1 base from V and 7 from J, leaving 18 bases between them. This CDR3 is built from 16 residues. The CDR3 spells CASSLSAGVSINEQFF. In DNA form, the CDR3 reads TGCGCCAGCAGCTTGTCGGCAGGGGTTTCCATTAATGAGCAGTTCTTC.

The V and J genes are TRBV4-1 and TRBJ1-2, with TRBD1 as a possible D gene (5 bases). The ends were cut back, 0 bases at V and 4 bases at J, with 12 bases in the middle. CDR1 and CDR2 (germline): MGHRA, YSYEKL. There are 15 residues in the CDR3. CDR3 region: CASSQDEGRGYGYTF. The DNA for the CDR3 is TGCGCCAGCAGCCAAGACGAAGGGAGGGGCTATGGCTACACCTTC.

The chain is built from TRBV9 and TRBJ1-2; 10 bases match TRBD1. This CDR3 spans 15 amino acids. Trimming at V came to 4 bases and at J to 4 bases, leaving 7 bases not matched to a gene. Germline assignment: CDR1 SGDLS and CDR2 YYNGEE. This chain's CDR3 is CASSLGQGGSYGYTF. CDR3 coding DNA: TGTGCCAGCAGCTTAGGACAGGGGGGATCCTATGGCTACACCTTC.